This entry lists 23 T cell receptor beta chains sequenced from one sample in a study of blood T cell repertoires in COVID-19. TCRdb's table, derived via immunoSEQ multiplex PCR, lists solely in-frame clones and lacks some. The profile shows some 130,000 clones, about 86% of them singletons. Input material: PBMCs or T cells enriched from blood (not recorded which). The receptors shown here come from a woman aged 50 to 60 who had recovered from COVID-19.

The rearrangement joins TRBV5-5 to TRBJ2-1; 7 bases fit TRBD1. The CDR3 is 14 residues long. The V gene's germline CDR1 is SGHKS and CDR2 YYEKEE (reference sequence). V trimming: 1 base; J trimming: 6 bases; junction bases outside the gene matches: 4. The DNA of the CDR3 is TGTGCCAGCAGCTTGTGGACAGGACGCAATGAGCAGTTCTTC. Amino acid sequence: CASSLWTGRNEQFF.

This sequence joins TRBV12-5 and TRBJ1-2; D is perhaps TRBD1 (5 bases). Per the germline V gene, CDR1 is LGHNT and CDR2 is FRNRAP. This CDR3 region has 13 residues. The V end lost 6 bases, the J end lost 4 bases, and 12 bases lay between the germline ends. The CDR3 bases are TGTGCTAGTGGGGAGACAGTTCCCTATGGCTACACCTTC. This codes for CASGETVPYGYTF.

The chain carries TRBV18 and TRBJ2-6, with D possibly TRBD2 on 5 matching bases. The CDR3 is 17 amino acids. The V end lost 0 bases, the J end lost 0 bases, and 9 bases lay between the germline ends. Germline CDR1 reads KGHSH; CDR2 reads LQKENI. The CDR3 DNA reads as TGTGCCAGCTCACCACCGGTAGGGAGCTCTGGGGCCAACGTCCTGACTTTC. It translates to CASSPPVGSSGANVLTF.

This clone was detected only once. This sequence joins TRBV3-1 (or the pseudogene TRBV3-2) and TRBJ1-5, with D possibly matching TRBD1 (5 bases). This CDR3 contains 16 residues. Germline V gives CDR1 LGHDT, CDR2 YNNKEL (reference sequence). Between the trimmed V and J ends, which lost 0 bases and 7 bases, there was a span of 16 bases. CDR3 amino acids: CASSQEVLLGGQPQHF. Here the CDR3 DNA reads TGTGCCAGCAGCCAAGAGGTCCTTCTGGGGGGACAGCCCCAGCATTTT.

This clone was seen a few times. The chain links TRBV13 to TRBJ2-7, with TRBD2 as a possible D gene (5 bases). Trimming took 5 bases from V and 2 from J, leaving 16 bases between them. The CDR3 extends over 15 amino acids. CDR1 is PRHDT and CDR2 is FYEKMQ in the germline V gene (reference sequence). The CDR3: CASSDSRAGAYEQYF. As DNA, the CDR3 is TGTGCCAGCAGCGACTCCCGGGCCGGGGCCTACGAGCAGTACTTC.

This clone showed up just a few times. V and J are TRBV29-1 and TRBJ1-2; D is possibly TRBD1 (5 bases). The CDR3 is made up of 14 amino acids. The V end lost 2 bases, the J end lost 3 bases, and 13 bases lay between the germline ends. The germline V gene has CDR1 SQVTM and CDR2 ANQGSEA. The CDR3, as DNA: TGCAGCGTTGAAATGGCCGGGGGTCACTATGGCTACACCTTC. It encodes CSVEMAGGHYGYTF. The full variable domain, its missing parts supplied by reference TRBV29-1 and TRBJ1-2, is SAVISQKPSRDICQRGTSLTIQCQVDSQVTMMFWYRQQPGQSLTLIATANQGSEATYESGFVIDKFPISRPNLTFSTLTVSNMSPEDSSIYLCSVEMAGGHYGYTFGSGTRLTVV.

The chain carries TRBV15 and TRBJ2-5; D remains unclear. Germline CDR1 LNHNV, CDR2 YYDKDF (reference sequence). V was trimmed by 5 bases and J by 1 base, leaving 8 bases between them. The CDR3 loop spans 13 amino acids. In DNA form, the CDR3 reads TGTGCCACCAGCCCAGGTTTCCAAGAGACCCAGTACTTC. Protein sequence: CATSPGFQETQYF.

The table lists this clone with a count of one. V usage is TRBV5-1 and J usage is TRBJ2-1, with 8 bases lining up with TRBD2. After removal of 0 bases from V and 7 bases from J, the junction contained 6 bases not matched to a gene. CDR3 length: 15 amino acids. Germline V lookup: CDR1 SGHRS, CDR2 YFSETQ. The CDR3 sequence: CASSLVAGGLNEQFF. The CDR3 DNA reads as TGCGCCAGCAGCTTGGTTGCGGGGGGTCTAAATGAGCAGTTCTTC.

The CDR3 protein is CASSPTMTGVGTEAFF. CDR3 sequence (DNA): TGTGCCAGCAGCCCAACTATGACAGGGGTGGGCACTGAAGCTTTCTTT. The genes are TRBV5-4 and TRBJ1-1; 8 nucleotides match TRBD1. The V and J ends lost 4 bases and 4 bases, in that order; junction bases with no gene match: 12. CDR1 is SGHNT, CDR2 YYREEE, per germline (reference sequence). The CDR3 totals 16 residues.

The V and J genes are TRBV14 and TRBJ2-1, with D perhaps matching TRBD1 (5 bases). Germline V gene lookup returns CDR1 SGHDN and CDR2 FVKESK. CDR3 length equals 15 residues. V lost 1 base and J lost 3, with 10 bases in between. This CDR3 reads CASSQGIRVYNEQFF. The CDR3 DNA follows: TGTGCCAGCAGCCAAGGTATCAGGGTCTACAATGAGCAGTTCTTC. Filled out from reference TRBV14 and TRBJ2-1, the complete variable domain reads EAGVTQFPSHSVIEKGQTVTLRCDPISGHDNLYWYRRVMGKEIKFLLHFVKESKQDESGMPNNRFLAERTGGTYSTLKVQPAELEDSGVYFCASSQGIRVYNEQFFGPGTRLTVL.

The chain has TRBV7-2 and TRBJ2-2, with D possibly matching TRBD2 (5 bases). The CDR3 is 14 amino acids. V was pared by 6 bases and J by 5 bases, with 13 bases between. Germline CDR1 SGHTA, CDR2 FQGNSA. CDR3 residues: CASSLASGTGELFF. CDR3 DNA sequence: TGTGCCAGCAGTCTGGCCTCGGGAACCGGGGAGCTGTTTTTT.

The rearrangement joins TRBV6-5 to TRBJ1-1, with a tentative D call TRBD1 (6 bases). The CDR3 has 13 amino acids. Germline CDR1 MNHEY, CDR2 SVGAGI. Deletions cut 5 bases from V and 1 base from J, with 8 bases between. CDR3 sequence: CASSKTGNTEAFF. Here the CDR3 DNA reads TGTGCCAGCAGTAAGACAGGGAACACTGAAGCTTTCTTT.

The rearrangement uses TRBV10-3 and TRBJ1-2; D is possibly TRBD1 (5 bases). Trimming stripped 6 bases from V and 1 base from J, with 15 bases between. The CDR3 covers 15 residues. Germline CDR1 ENHRY, CDR2 SYGVKD. DNA of the CDR3: TGTGCCATCAGCGCTGGGAGGGGAATTAACTATGGCTACACCTTC. It specifies CAISAGRGINYGYTF.

The chain is built from TRBV6-5 and TRBJ2-2; D may be TRBD1 (6 bases). The germline V gene encodes CDR1 MNHEY and CDR2 SVGAGI. The CDR3 is 14 amino acids. Trimming took 5 bases from V and 5 from J, leaving 12 bases between them. The CDR3 protein is CASSLQGLTGELFF. The CDR3 DNA follows: TGTGCCAGCAGTCTACAGGGATTGACCGGGGAGCTGTTTTTT.

V usage is TRBV25-1 and J usage is TRBJ2-7; TRBD2 matches 8 bases. The V and J ends lost 7 bases and 6 bases, in that order; junction bases with no gene match: 5. Germline V gene lookup returns CDR1 MGHDK and CDR2 SYGVNS. The CDR3 is made up of 12 amino acids. CDR3 in amino acids: CASNAAGVEQYF. CDR3 in DNA: TGTGCCAGCAATGCAGCGGGGGTCGAGCAGTACTTC.

The gene calls are TRBV6-5 and TRBJ1-2, with D hard to call. The CDR3 covers 13 residues. Germline values: CDR1 MNHEY, CDR2 SVGAGI. V lost 2 bases and J lost 8, with 12 bases in between. The CDR3 nucleotides read TGTGCCAGCAGTTACGTGCGGGCGTCGGGCTACACCTTC. Translation gives CASSYVRASGYTF.

On this clone: The junction departs from the called germline gene at one end, perhaps through a read error. The chain has TRBV5-1 and TRBJ1-1, with TRBD1 matching 7 bases. The CDR3 runs 12 residues. CDR1 SGHRS and CDR2 YFSETQ come from the germline V gene. The CDR3 protein is CASRLGTEEAFF. The CDR3 DNA follows: TGCGCCAGCAGATTGGGGACAGAAGAAGCTTTCTTT.

CDR3 DNA: TGTGCCAGCAGTTACTCGGTCAGTGGAAACACCATATATTTT. It codes for CASSYSVSGNTIYF. The chain joins TRBV6-2 or TRBV6-3 to TRBJ1-3, with D unclear. The germline V gene encodes CDR1 MNHEY and CDR2 SVGEGT. CDR3 size: 14 residues. The V and J ends lost 0 bases and 3 bases respectively, with 6 bases between them.

A single count supports this clone. V and J are TRBV7-8 and TRBJ2-1; TRBD2 matches at 10 bases. Unmatched junction bases numbered 8, after V lost 8 bases and J lost 1 base. The CDR3 runs 16 residues. Germline V gene lookup returns CDR1 SGHVS and CDR2 FQNEAQ. CDR3 coding DNA: TGTGCCAGCCTCAGAGCGGGGGGGATTTCCTACAATGAGCAGTTCTTC. Translation gives CASLRAGGISYNEQFF.

The genes are TRBV3-1 (or the pseudogene TRBV3-2) and TRBJ2-7; TRBD1 might be the D (5 bases). The CDR3 consists of 14 residues. Germline CDR1 and CDR2: LGHDT and YNNKEL (reference sequence). Trimming left V 1 base short and J 3 bases short, with 10 bases between. CDR3 coding DNA: TGTGCCAGCAGCCAAGCGGACACGGTCTACGAGCAGTACTTC. Translating it yields CASSQADTVYEQYF.

V gene TRBV4-3 combines with J gene TRBJ2-5, with TRBD2 matching 9 bases. V lost 4 bases and J lost 7; bases outside the gene matches: 13. In germline, CDR1 is LGHNA, CDR2 YSLEER. CDR3 length: 16 residues. The CDR3 loop is CASSLISGGNGGTQYF. The CDR3 bases are TGCGCCAGCAGCCTGATTAGCGGGGGCAATGGAGGGACCCAGTACTTC.

The CDR3 spells CASSLSGLAGVKPGTQYF. In DNA form, the CDR3 reads TGTGCCAGCAGCTTATCGGGACTAGCGGGGGTTAAACCCGGGACCCAGTACTTC. This chain connects TRBV11-2 to TRBJ2-5; 14 nucleotides agree with TRBD2. The CDR3 spans 18 residues. Trimming took 2 bases from V and 7 from J; bases not matched to a gene: 12. CDR1 is SGHAT and CDR2 is FQNNGV in the germline V gene.

CDR3 residues: CASRDRGYEQYF. CDR3 nucleotide sequence: TGCGCCAGCAGGGACAGGGGGTACGAGCAGTACTTC. The chain couples TRBV10-2 to TRBJ2-7; TRBD1 aligns across 10 bases. The CDR3 has 12 residues. The V gene end was trimmed by 6 bases and the J gene end by 4 bases; junction bases not matched to a gene: 0. Germline CDR1 WSHSY, CDR2 SAAADI.